These 5 T cell receptor beta chains share one sample of origin, sequenced in a study of beta chain features in type 1 diabetes. Points from the study as a whole: Among patients with Type 1 diabetes, TCRB CDR3s were moderately but significantly shorter in every one of the four CD4+ subsets.

Since all of the isolated RNA was reverse transcribed, expressed TCRB transcripts were what got sequenced. TCRdb's table, derived via immunoSEQ multiplex PCR, lists solely in-frame clones and lacks some. There are roughly 53,000 clones in the sample; under 50% occur only once, and more than 1.4% lies in the top ten. The antigens of these receptors remain unknown. The sequenced sample consisted of Tregs from blood. Every receptor here comes from a young man with type 1 diabetes.

Only one count was recorded for this clone. V and J are TRBV9 and TRBJ2-1; D is unresolved. CDR3 length equals 13 residues. Germline CDR1 reads SGDLS; CDR2 reads YYNGEE. V was pared by 0 bases and J by 9 bases, with 10 bases between. CDR3 DNA: TGTGCCAGCAGCGTAGTAGTTGTCGGTGAGCAGTTCTTC. Encoded protein: CASSVVVVGEQFF.

The chain carries TRBV18 and TRBJ1-1, with D maybe TRBD1 (5 bases). V dropped 3 bases and J dropped 0 bases, with 17 bases sitting between them. The CDR3 totals 17 residues. In germline, CDR1 is KGHSH, CDR2 LQKENI. In DNA, the CDR3 is TGTGCCAGCTCACCCCAGGGAGGGGACGCCATGAACACTGAAGCTTTCTTT. Amino acids: CASSPQGGDAMNTEAFF.

The chain uses TRBV5-4 and TRBJ2-2, with D maybe TRBD2 (6 bases). This CDR3 has 16 amino acids. Germline CDR1 and CDR2: SGHNT and YYREEE (reference sequence). Trimming removed 0 bases at V and 2 bases at J, with 11 bases between. The CDR3 nucleotides read TGTGCCAGCAGCTTGGGTCTAGCGAGAAACACCGGGGAGCTGTTTTTT. Amino acids: CASSLGLARNTGELFF.

This clone was detected ten times or more. The chain couples TRBV5-4 to TRBJ1-2; D not resolved. V was trimmed by 4 bases and J by 3 bases, leaving 13 bases between them. CDR1 and CDR2 (germline): SGHNT, YYREEE (reference sequence). The CDR3 contains 14 residues. CDR3 residues: CASSPDAVDYGYTF. The CDR3 DNA is TGTGCCAGCAGCCCAGATGCTGTGGACTATGGCTACACCTTC.

The chain couples TRBV18 to TRBJ2-5, with TRBD1 matching over 7 bases. The end of the DNA fits TRBJ2-7 better, so the J call may be wrong. CDR3 length: 13 residues. The germline V gene has CDR1 KGHSH and CDR2 LQKENI. Here the CDR3 DNA reads TGTGCCAGCTCACCGACAGGGTTGTACGAGCAGTACTTC. Its translation is CASSPTGLYEQYF.